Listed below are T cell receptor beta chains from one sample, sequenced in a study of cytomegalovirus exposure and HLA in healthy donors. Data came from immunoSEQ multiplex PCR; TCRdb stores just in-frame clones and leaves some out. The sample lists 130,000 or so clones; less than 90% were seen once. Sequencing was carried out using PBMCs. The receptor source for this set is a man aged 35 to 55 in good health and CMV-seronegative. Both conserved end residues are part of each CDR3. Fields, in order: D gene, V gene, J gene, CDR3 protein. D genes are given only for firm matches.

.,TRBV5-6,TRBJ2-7,CASSESGKYEQYF
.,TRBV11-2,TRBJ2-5,CASSETAGMKTQYF
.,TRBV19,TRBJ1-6,CASSMRRERNSPLHF
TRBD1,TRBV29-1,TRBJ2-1,CSGDRVNNEQFF
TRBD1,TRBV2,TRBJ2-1,CASTGQGTGEQFF
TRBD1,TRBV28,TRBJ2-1,CASSFFQGVNEQFF
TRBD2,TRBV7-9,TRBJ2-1,CASSINSGREPSYNEQFF
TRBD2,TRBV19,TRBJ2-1,CASSIAWSGRAYNEQFF
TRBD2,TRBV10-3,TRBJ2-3,CAISSGARTSGGTDTQYF
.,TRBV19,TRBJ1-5,CASSQFSDQPQHF
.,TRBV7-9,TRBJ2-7,CSSSLGGSSYEQYF
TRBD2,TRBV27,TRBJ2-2,CASSLASGANTGELFF
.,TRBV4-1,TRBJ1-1,CASSQDSRSIMNTEAFF
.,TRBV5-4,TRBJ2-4,CASSGGSGGITKNIQYF
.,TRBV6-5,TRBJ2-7,CASSPSNYEQYF
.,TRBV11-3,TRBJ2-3,CASSLTSTDTQYF
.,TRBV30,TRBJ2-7,CAWSVYLTYDSYEQYF
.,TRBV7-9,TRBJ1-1,CSSSLDRTEAFF
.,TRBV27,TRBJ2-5,CASSLSRGIWETQYF
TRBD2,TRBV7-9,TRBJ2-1,CASSDSGRGEQFF
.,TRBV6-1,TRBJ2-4,CASTSDGKNIQYF
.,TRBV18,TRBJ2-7,CASSIQDEQYF
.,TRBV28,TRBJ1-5,CASRKGEVGNQPQHF
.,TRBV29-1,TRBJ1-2,CSVEDQRSYYGYTF
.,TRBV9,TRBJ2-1,CASSADSSYNEQFF
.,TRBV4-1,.,CASSQAGHSYEQYF
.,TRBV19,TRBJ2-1,CATAGEGFNDEQFF
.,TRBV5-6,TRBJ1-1,CASTLVGENTEAFF
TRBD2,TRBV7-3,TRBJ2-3,CASSARTSGVADTQYF
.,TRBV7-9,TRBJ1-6,CASSLALGPNSPLHF
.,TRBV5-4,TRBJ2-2,CASSVGTPNTGELFF
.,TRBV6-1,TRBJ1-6,CASSEAGLYNSPLHF
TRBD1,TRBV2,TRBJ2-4,CASQRTGRDIQYF
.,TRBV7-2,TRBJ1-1,CASSFSPGDMNTEAFF
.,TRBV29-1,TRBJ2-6,CSVVWGDSGANVLTF
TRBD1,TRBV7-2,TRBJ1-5,CASSRQGSNQPQHF
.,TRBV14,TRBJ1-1,CASTFGLGEAFF
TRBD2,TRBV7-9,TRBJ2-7,CASSPSGMVEQYF
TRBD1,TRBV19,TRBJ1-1,CASKTGSTNTEAFF
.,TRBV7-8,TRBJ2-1,CASSASGNEQFF
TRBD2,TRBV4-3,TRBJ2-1,CASSQDPGEGYNEQFF
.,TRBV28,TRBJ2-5,CASTDGVGLQETQYF
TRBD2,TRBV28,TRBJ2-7,CASGLAGGSSYEQYF
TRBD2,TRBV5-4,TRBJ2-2,CASSQQGLVVGELFF
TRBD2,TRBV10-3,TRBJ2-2,CAISGASGTGELFF
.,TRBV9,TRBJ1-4,CASSFRSVNEKLFF
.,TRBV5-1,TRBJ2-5,CASSLQYRGAFRETQYF
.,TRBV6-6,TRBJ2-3,CASRPRGYSTDTQYF
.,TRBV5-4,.,CASSLSTALIYEQYF